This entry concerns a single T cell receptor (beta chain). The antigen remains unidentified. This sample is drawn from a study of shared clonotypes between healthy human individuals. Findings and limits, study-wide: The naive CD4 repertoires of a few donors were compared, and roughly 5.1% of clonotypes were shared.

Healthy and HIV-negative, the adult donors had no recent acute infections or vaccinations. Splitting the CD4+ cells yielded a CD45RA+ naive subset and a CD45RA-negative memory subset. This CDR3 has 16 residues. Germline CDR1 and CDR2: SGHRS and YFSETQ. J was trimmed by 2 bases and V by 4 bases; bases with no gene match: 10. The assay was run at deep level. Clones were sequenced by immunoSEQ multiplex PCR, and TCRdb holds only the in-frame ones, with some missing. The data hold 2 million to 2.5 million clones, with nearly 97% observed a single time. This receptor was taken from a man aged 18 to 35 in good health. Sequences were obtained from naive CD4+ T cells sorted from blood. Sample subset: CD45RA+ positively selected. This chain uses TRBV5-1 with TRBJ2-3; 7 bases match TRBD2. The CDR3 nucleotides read TGCGCCAGCAGCCAGACAAAGGGACTACCCACAGATACGCAGTATTTT. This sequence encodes CASSQTKGLPTDTQYF.